The next 9 T cell receptor beta chains were all read from a single sample in a study of blood T cell repertoires in COVID-19. Only in-frame clones appear in the TCRdb table, and some are missing; sequencing was by immunoSEQ multiplex PCR. The sample holds approximately 440,000 clones, around 91% seen once. Sequenced material: PBMCs or T cells enriched from blood (not recorded which). Every receptor here comes from a man younger than 30 who had recovered from COVID-19.

This chain joins TRBV28 and TRBJ1-1; 7 bases map to TRBD1. The germline gives CDR1 MDHEN, CDR2 SYDVKM. The CDR3 extends over 14 amino acids. V lost 8 bases, J lost 4 bases, and 10 bases stayed unmatched. The CDR3 bases are TGTGCCAGCGCTAGGGGGCAAAGGGTCACTGAAGCTTTCTTT. Its translation: CASARGQRVTEAFF.

The chain is built from TRBV9 and TRBJ1-4; possible D gene TRBD1, 5 bases. V shed 4 bases and J shed 4 bases, with 14 bases lying between them. This CDR3 spans 15 amino acids. Germline V gene lookup returns CDR1 SGDLS and CDR2 YYNGEE. In nucleotides, the CDR3 is TGTGCCAGCAGCTTCGGGGGACGGTATAATGAAAAACTGTTTTTT. It is translated as CASSFGGRYNEKLFF.

V is TRBV18 and J is TRBJ1-3, with TRBD1 identical over 7 bases. Germline CDR1 reads KGHSH; CDR2 reads LQKENI. This CDR3 spans 17 amino acids. The junction had 15 bases not matched to a gene; V was cut back by 6 bases and J by 4 bases. CDR3 coding DNA: TGTGCCAGCTCCTCGCCTCATACAGGGGAACGCGGAAACACCATATATTTT. Its translation: CASSSPHTGERGNTIYF.

The gene calls are TRBV6-5 and TRBJ1-1, with a tentative D call TRBD1 (5 bases). The V and J ends lost 8 bases and 6 bases respectively, with 22 bases between them. The length of the CDR3 is 15 residues. Germline V gene data show CDR1 as MNHEY and CDR2 as SVGAGI. The CDR3 nucleotides are TGTGCCAGCTCTCGGTGGATCACGGGGGACGCTGAAGCTTTCTTT. It is translated as CASSRWITGDAEAFF.

The genes are TRBV29-1 and TRBJ2-1; tentatively, D is TRBD2 (6 bases). The length of the CDR3 is 14 residues. Germline V gene lookup returns CDR1 SQVTM and CDR2 ANQGSEA. The V end was cut by 4 bases, the J end by 1 base, with 11 bases between. CDR3 nucleotide sequence: TGCAGCGTTGGCCGGGGAGGATCCTACAATGAGCAGTTCTTC. Translated, it gives CSVGRGGSYNEQFF.

This clone is a singleton in its sample. V usage is TRBV9 and J usage is TRBJ2-5, with D unclear. The CDR3 is made up of 16 amino acids. Trimming took off 3 bases at V and 1 base at J, with 16 bases between the two ends. Looked up from germline, CDR1 is SGDLS and CDR2 is YYNGEE. In DNA, the CDR3 is TGTGCCAGCAGCGAGAACGGAGAGTGGCCCCAAGAGACCCAGTACTTC. Amino acid sequence: CASSENGEWPQETQYF.

This clone was recorded once. J is TRBJ1-5 and V is TRBV2, with 7 bases that match TRBD1. This CDR3 contains 13 residues. V shed 7 bases, J shed 2 bases, and the junction held 2 bases outside the gene matches. Per the germline V gene, CDR1 is SNHLY and CDR2 is FYNNEI. The CDR3 nucleotides read TGTGCCAGCAAGGGGACAGGCAATCAGCCCCAGCATTTT. Translating it yields CASKGTGNQPQHF.

V gene TRBV18 combines with J gene TRBJ2-5, with 7 positions matching TRBD2. Trimming took 0 bases from V and 6 from J; bases not matched to a gene: 7. Germline CDR1 and CDR2: KGHSH and LQKENI. This CDR3 has 15 amino acids. The CDR3, as DNA: TGTGCCAGCTCACCACCGTCCGCGGGAGAGAAGACCCAGTACTTC. As protein: CASSPPSAGEKTQYF.

The chain uses TRBV30 and TRBJ2-4, with D hard to call. The CDR3 totals 12 residues. CDR1 is GTSNPN, CDR2 SVGIG, per germline (reference sequence). Deletions cut 1 base from V and 4 bases from J, with 5 bases between. The CDR3 spells CAWSGLKNIQYF. The CDR3 nucleotides read TGTGCCTGGAGTGGTCTGAAAAACATTCAGTACTTC.